Listed here are 22 T cell receptor beta chains from one sample, sequenced in a study of blood T cell repertoires in COVID-19 (dated by TCRdb to 2019 to 2021). Receptors were amplified or captured by the immunoSEQ multiplex PCR assay. This immuneACCESS table, as held by TCRdb, lists in-frame sequences with V and J called but not all clones. Of the missing ones, under half trace to an unresolved V gene in checked studies; the others have no known cause. The sample table lists roughly 260,000 clones, more than 60% of them with a count of one. Of the sample, roughly 4.2% falls within the top ten clones. Sequenced sample: peripheral blood. These receptors all come from a woman aged 35 to 49 with active or convalescent COVID-19.

This clone appeared a single time. The chain employs TRBV28 and TRBJ2-2; 10 nucleotides match TRBD1. This CDR3 comprises 14 residues. The ends lost 6 bases at V and 6 bases at J; junction bases unmatched: 4. Germline loops: CDR1 MDHEN, CDR2 SYDVKM. The CDR3, as DNA: TGTGCCAGCAGCCGGACAGGGGGAGCCGGGGAGCTGTTTTTT. The encoded protein is CASSRTGGAGELFF.

The chain couples TRBV27 to TRBJ1-6; no clear D gene. The germline V and J ends were trimmed by 6 bases and 13 bases, with 19 bases remaining between them. Per the germline V gene, CDR1 is MNHEY and CDR2 is SMNVEV (reference sequence). The CDR3 loop spans 14 amino acids. CDR3 in amino acids: CASSTTARGQPLHF. In nucleotides, the CDR3 is TGTGCCAGCAGCACGACGGCTCGGGGTCAGCCCCTCCACTTT.

The rearrangement joins TRBV19 to TRBJ1-6; 11 bases align to TRBD1. J gave up 5 bases and V 4 bases, and 4 bases lay outside the gene matches. Germline assignment: CDR1 LNHDA and CDR2 SQIVND (reference sequence). CDR3 length: 16 amino acids. In nucleotides, the CDR3 is TGTGCCAGTAGTACGGGACAGGGGGTAGATAATTCACCCCTCCACTTT. It translates to CASSTGQGVDNSPLHF.

The chain uses TRBV7-6 and TRBJ1-5, with unresolved D. Germline V gives CDR1 SGHVS, CDR2 FNYEAQ. The V and J ends lost 11 bases and 2 bases respectively, with 13 bases between them. CDR3 length: 13 amino acids. CDR3 sequence (DNA): TGTGCCTCCGCCAAATCGGGCAATCAGCCCCAGCATTTT. As protein: CASAKSGNQPQHF.

For this clone: Other DNA variants within this sample encode the same CDR3. V gene TRBV5-1 combines with J gene TRBJ1-5; D ambiguous. The CDR3 extends over 15 amino acids. Germline V lookup: CDR1 SGHRS, CDR2 YFSETQ. Trimming shortened V by 4 bases and J by 0 bases, and 11 bases separated the two germline ends. Here the CDR3 reads CASSLTGDSNQPQHF. The CDR3 DNA reads as TGCGCCAGCAGCCTCACCGGGGATAGCAATCAGCCCCAGCATTTT. Supplemented by reference TRBV5-1 and TRBJ1-5, the full variable domain reads KAGVTQTPRYLIKTRGQQVTLSCSPISGHRSVSWYQQTPGQGLQFLFEYFSETQRNKGNFPGRFSGRQFSNSRSEMNVSTLELGDSALYLCASSLTGDSNQPQHFGDGTRLSIL.

This clone was counted only a few times. The chain has TRBV27 and TRBJ1-6; TRBD1 aligns across 7 bases. Germline loops: CDR1 MNHEY, CDR2 SMNVEV (reference sequence). Germline trimming cut 3 bases from V and 9 bases from J; bases unmatched to any gene: 11. The length of the CDR3 is 16 residues. Here the CDR3 DNA reads TGTGCCAGCAGTTTCTCCACCACAGGGGAAGGTTCACCCCTCCACTTT. As protein: CASSFSTTGEGSPLHF.

This chain connects TRBV2 to TRBJ2-5; 9 positions match TRBD2. V shed 7 bases and J 5 bases; nucleotides not matched to a gene: 5. CDR3 length: 13 amino acids. Germline assignment: CDR1 SNHLY and CDR2 FYNNEI. Here the CDR3 DNA reads TGTGCCAGCATGGGACTAGCCTGGGAGACCCAGTACTTC. Protein product: CASMGLAWETQYF.

J is TRBJ1-3 and V is TRBV7-9; D not resolved. The CDR3 contains 14 residues. Trimming left V 2 bases short and J 4 bases short, with 9 bases between. Germline V gives CDR1 SEHNR, CDR2 FQNEAQ (reference sequence). CDR3 DNA: TGTGCCAGCAGCTTATCAAGGAGGGGAAACACCATATATTTT. Protein product: CASSLSRRGNTIYF.

The chain has TRBV2 and TRBJ2-2, with TRBD1 as a possible D gene (6 bases). The germline gives CDR1 SNHLY, CDR2 FYNNEI. Trimming shortened V by 11 bases and J by 1 base, and 14 bases separated the two germline ends. The CDR3 covers 14 residues. The CDR3 DNA follows: TGTGCCGGAAAACCGGGACAGAACACCGGGGAGCTGTTTTTT. It encodes CAGKPGQNTGELFF.

V gene TRBV7-9 combines with J gene TRBJ1-1; D is possibly TRBD1 (5 bases). The V end lost 2 bases, the J end lost 0 bases, and 13 bases lay between the germline ends. This CDR3 is 16 amino acids long. In germline, CDR1 is SEHNR, CDR2 FQNEAQ (reference sequence). CDR3 DNA: TGTGCCAGCAGCTTACACCGGACAAATATGAACACTGAAGCTTTCTTT. Encoded protein: CASSLHRTNMNTEAFF. Complete variable domain (other parts from reference TRBV7-9 and TRBJ1-1): DTGVSQNPRHKITKRGQNVTFRCDPISEHNRLYWYRQTLGQGPEFLTYFQNEAQLEKSRLLSDRFSAERPKGSFSTLEIQRTEQGDSAMYLCASSLHRTNMNTEAFFGQGTRLTVV.

The chain couples TRBV7-3 to TRBJ1-6; 8 bases are a match to TRBD1. The junction had 8 bases not matched to a gene; V was cut back by 5 bases and J by 5 bases. The germline CDR1 and CDR2 sequences are SGHTA and FQGTGA. The CDR3 consists of 16 residues. The CDR3 reads CASSVTGTGHNSPLHF. DNA for the CDR3: TGTGCCAGCAGCGTCACCGGGACAGGACATAATTCACCCCTCCACTTT.

The rearrangement links TRBV11-2 to TRBJ1-3; D unresolved. The germline V gene has CDR1 SGHAT and CDR2 FQNNGV. CDR3 length: 15 amino acids. Trimming took 0 bases from V and 4 from J, leaving 10 bases between them. Here the CDR3 DNA reads TGTGCCAGCAGCTTAGAAGGAGGCGTGGGAAACACCATATATTTT. Residues: CASSLEGGVGNTIYF.

The genes are TRBV24-1 and TRBJ2-5; 7 bases are shared with TRBD1. V shed 7 bases, J shed 2 bases, and the junction held 9 bases outside the gene matches. The CDR3 sequence is 15 residues long. The germline V gene has CDR1 KGHDR and CDR2 SFDVKD. CDR3 bases: TGTGCCACCAGCCGTCCAGGACAGGAACAAGAGACCCAGTACTTC. Its translation: CATSRPGQEQETQYF.

The chain links TRBV3-1 (or the pseudogene TRBV3-2) to TRBJ2-3; D is possibly TRBD2 (5 bases). Germline CDR1 LGHDT, CDR2 YNNKEL (reference sequence). V shed 0 bases and J shed 2 bases, with 12 bases lying between them. There are 16 residues in the CDR3. In DNA, the CDR3 is TGTGCCAGCAGCCAAGATCTAACGGGAATCACAGATACGCAGTATTTT. Amino acid sequence: CASSQDLTGITDTQYF.

The chain joins TRBV11-3 to TRBJ2-3; 9 bases agree with TRBD2. CDR1 and CDR2 from the germline V gene are SGHNT and YENEEA. Trimming cost V 2 bases and J 5 bases; bases outside gene matches: 5. The CDR3 is 15 residues long. The CDR3 DNA is TGTGCCAGCAGCTTATCTAGCGGGGAGGTAGATACGCAGTATTTT. Protein product: CASSLSSGEVDTQYF.

The chain combines TRBV9 with TRBJ1-1; D not resolved. Germline loops: CDR1 SGDLS, CDR2 YYNGEE. V was trimmed by 0 bases and J by 4 bases, leaving 10 bases between them. The CDR3 has 14 amino acids. The CDR3 bases are TGTGCCAGCAGCGTAGAAGGGAGTCCCACTGAAGCTTTCTTT. Translating gives CASSVEGSPTEAFF. The full variable domain, in which reference TRBV9 and TRBJ1-1 provide the parts outside the CDR3, is DSGVTQTPKHLITATGQRVTLRCSPRSGDLSVYWYQQSLDQGLQFLIQYYNGEERAKGNILERFSAQQFPDLHSELNLSSLELGDSALYFCASSVEGSPTEAFFGQGTRLTVV.

The CDR3 bases are TGTGCCAGCAGCGTTAGGGGAGGCTTGAACACTGAAGCTTTCTTT. Amino acid sequence: CASSVRGGLNTEAFF. The chain recombines TRBV9 with TRBJ1-1; perhaps TRBD1 as D (5 bases). V was trimmed by 2 bases and J by 0 bases, leaving 11 bases between them. Germline values: CDR1 SGDLS, CDR2 YYNGEE. The length of the CDR3 is 15 residues.

This clone was picked up a small number of times. The CDR3 loop reads CASSLDRDSEAFF. The CDR3 DNA sequence: TGTGCCAGCAGCTTAGATCGGGACAGCGAAGCTTTCTTT. V is TRBV11-2 and J is TRBJ1-1, with TRBD1 identical over 7 bases. The CDR3 is 13 amino acids. The germline V gene has CDR1 SGHAT and CDR2 FQNNGV. The V and J ends lost 0 bases and 8 bases, in that order; junction bases with no gene match: 3. Full variable domain (outside the CDR3, taken from reference TRBV11-2 and TRBJ1-1): EAGVAQSPRYKIIEKRQSVAFWCNPISGHATLYWYQQILGQGPKLLIQFQNNGVVDDSQLPKDRFSAERLKGVDSTLKIQPAKLEDSAVYLCASSLDRDSEAFFGQGTRLTVV.

V is TRBV6-1 and J is TRBJ2-5, with D possibly matching TRBD1 (6 bases). CDR1 is MNHNS and CDR2 is SASEGT in the germline V gene. The length of the CDR3 is 14 residues. V was clipped by 3 bases and J by 4 bases, with 12 bases between them. CDR3 amino acids: CASSDQGMGETQYF. The DNA of the CDR3 is TGTGCCAGCAGTGATCAGGGGATGGGAGAGACCCAGTACTTC.

The chain combines TRBV5-1 with TRBJ1-2; 9 bases match TRBD1. The junction had 6 bases not matched to a gene; V was cut back by 2 bases and J by 7 bases. The germline gives CDR1 SGHRS, CDR2 YFSETQ. This CDR3 comprises 14 residues. CDR3 sequence reads: CASSFGQGQGGYTF. DNA of the CDR3: TGCGCCAGCAGCTTTGGACAGGGGCAGGGTGGCTACACCTTC. The full variable domain, in which reference TRBV5-1 and TRBJ1-2 provide the parts outside the CDR3, is KAGVTQTPRYLIKTRGQQVTLSCSPISGHRSVSWYQQTPGQGLQFLFEYFSETQRNKGNFPGRFSGRQFSNSRSEMNVSTLELGDSALYLCASSFGQGQGGYTFGSGTRLTVV.

The J gene is TRBJ2-2, the V gene TRBV10-3; TRBD1 matches at 7 bases. V lost 4 bases, J lost 4 bases, and 6 bases stayed unmatched. CDR3 length: 15 residues. Germline loops: CDR1 ENHRY, CDR2 SYGVKD. CDR3 protein: CAISGGTVGTGELFF. The CDR3, as DNA: TGTGCCATCAGTGGGGGGACAGTAGGCACCGGGGAGCTGTTTTTT.

This clone came up once. The chain is built from TRBV11-2 and TRBJ2-5; TRBD1 is a possible D gene (6 bases). Between the trimmed V and J ends, which lost 1 base and 7 bases, there was a span of 25 bases. CDR3 length: 18 amino acids. CDR1 is SGHAT, CDR2 FQNNGV, per germline. This CDR3 reads CASSLAYGQLNPNRTQYF. DNA for the CDR3: TGTGCCAGCAGCTTAGCATACGGACAGTTGAATCCAAATAGGACCCAGTACTTC. Drawing the rest from reference TRBV11-2 and TRBJ2-5, the complete variable domain is EAGVAQSPRYKIIEKRQSVAFWCNPISGHATLYWYQQILGQGPKLLIQFQNNGVVDDSQLPKDRFSAERLKGVDSTLKIQPAKLEDSAVYLCASSLAYGQLNPNRTQYFGPGTRLLVL.